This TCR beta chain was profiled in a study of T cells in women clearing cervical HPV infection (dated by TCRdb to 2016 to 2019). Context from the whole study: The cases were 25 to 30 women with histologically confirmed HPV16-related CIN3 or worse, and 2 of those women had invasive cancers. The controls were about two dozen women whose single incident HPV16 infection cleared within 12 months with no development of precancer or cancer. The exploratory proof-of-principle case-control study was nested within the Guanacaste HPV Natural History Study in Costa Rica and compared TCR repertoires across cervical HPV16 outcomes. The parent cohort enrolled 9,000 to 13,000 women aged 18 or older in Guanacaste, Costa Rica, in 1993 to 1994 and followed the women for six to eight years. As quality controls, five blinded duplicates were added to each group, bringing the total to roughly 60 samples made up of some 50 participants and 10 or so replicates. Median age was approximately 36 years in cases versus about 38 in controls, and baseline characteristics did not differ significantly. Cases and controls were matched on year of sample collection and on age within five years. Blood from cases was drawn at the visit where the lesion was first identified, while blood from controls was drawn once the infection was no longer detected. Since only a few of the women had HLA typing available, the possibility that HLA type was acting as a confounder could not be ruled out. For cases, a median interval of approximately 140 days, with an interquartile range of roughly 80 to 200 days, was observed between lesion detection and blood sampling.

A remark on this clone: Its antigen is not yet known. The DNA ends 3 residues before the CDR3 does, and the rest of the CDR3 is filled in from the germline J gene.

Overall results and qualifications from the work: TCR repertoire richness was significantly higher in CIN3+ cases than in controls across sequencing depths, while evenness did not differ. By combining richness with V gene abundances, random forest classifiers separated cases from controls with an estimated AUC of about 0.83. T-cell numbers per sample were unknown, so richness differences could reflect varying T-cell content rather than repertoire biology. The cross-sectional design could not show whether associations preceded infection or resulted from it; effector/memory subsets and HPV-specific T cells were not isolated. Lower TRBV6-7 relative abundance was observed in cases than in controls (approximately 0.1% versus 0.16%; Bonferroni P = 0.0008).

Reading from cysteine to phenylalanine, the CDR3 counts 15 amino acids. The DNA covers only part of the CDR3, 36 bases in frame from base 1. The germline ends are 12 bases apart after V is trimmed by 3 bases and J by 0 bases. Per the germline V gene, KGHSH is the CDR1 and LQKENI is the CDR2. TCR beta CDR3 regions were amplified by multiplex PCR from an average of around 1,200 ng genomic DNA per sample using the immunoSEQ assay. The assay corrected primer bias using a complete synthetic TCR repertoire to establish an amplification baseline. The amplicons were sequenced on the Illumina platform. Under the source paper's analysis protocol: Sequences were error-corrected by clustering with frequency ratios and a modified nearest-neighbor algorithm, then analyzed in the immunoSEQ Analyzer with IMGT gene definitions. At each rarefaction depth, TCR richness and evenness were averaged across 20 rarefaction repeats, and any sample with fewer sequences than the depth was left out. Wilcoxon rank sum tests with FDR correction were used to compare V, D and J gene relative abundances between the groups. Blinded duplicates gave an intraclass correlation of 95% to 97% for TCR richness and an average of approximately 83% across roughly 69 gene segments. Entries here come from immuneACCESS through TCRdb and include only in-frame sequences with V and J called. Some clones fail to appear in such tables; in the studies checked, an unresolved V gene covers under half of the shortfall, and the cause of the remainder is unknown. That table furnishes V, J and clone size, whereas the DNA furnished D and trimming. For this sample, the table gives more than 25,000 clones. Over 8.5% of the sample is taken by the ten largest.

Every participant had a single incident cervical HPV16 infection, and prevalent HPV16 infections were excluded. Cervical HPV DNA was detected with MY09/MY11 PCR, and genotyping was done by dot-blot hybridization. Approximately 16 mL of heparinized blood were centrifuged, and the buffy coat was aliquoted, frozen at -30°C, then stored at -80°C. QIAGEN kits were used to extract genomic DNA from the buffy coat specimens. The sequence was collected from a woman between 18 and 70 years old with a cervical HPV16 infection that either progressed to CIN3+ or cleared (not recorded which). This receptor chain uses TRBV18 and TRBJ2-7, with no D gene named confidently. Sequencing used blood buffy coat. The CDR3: CASSPGQPSSYEQYF. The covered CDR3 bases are TGTGCCAGCTCACCGGGCCAGCCCTCCTCCTACGAG. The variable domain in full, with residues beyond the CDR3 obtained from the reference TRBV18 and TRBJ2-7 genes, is NAGVMQNPRHLVRRRGQEARLRCSPMKGHSHVYWYRQLPEEGLKFMVYLQKENIIDESGMPKERFSAEFPKEGPSILRIQQVVRGDSAAYFCASSPGQPSSYEQYFGPGTRLTVT.